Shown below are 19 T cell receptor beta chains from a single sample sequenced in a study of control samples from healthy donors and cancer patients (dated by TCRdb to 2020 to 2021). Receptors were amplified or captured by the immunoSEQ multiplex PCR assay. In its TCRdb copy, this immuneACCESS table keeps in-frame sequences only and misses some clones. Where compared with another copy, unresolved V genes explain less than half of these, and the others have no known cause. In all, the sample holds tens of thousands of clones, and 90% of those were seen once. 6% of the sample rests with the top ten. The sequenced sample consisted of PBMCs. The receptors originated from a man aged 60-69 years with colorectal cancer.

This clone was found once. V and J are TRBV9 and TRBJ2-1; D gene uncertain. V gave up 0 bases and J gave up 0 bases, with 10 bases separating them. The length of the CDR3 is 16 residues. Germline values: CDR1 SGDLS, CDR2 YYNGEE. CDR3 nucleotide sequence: TGTGCCAGCAGCGTAGGGCCGACACACTCCTACAATGAGCAGTTCTTC. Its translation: CASSVGPTHSYNEQFF.

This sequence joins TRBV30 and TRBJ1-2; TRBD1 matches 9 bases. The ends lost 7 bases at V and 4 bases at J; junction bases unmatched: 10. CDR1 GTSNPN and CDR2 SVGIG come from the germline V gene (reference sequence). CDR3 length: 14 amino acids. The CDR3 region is CASREGTGLYGYTF. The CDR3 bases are TGTGCCTCCAGAGAGGGGACAGGGCTCTATGGCTACACCTTC.

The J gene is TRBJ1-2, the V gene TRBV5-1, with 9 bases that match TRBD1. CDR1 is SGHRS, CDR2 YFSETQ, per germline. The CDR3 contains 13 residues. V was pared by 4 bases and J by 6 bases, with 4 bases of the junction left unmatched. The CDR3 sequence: CASSPGQGNGYTF. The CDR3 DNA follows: TGCGCCAGCAGCCCAGGACAGGGGAATGGCTACACCTTC.

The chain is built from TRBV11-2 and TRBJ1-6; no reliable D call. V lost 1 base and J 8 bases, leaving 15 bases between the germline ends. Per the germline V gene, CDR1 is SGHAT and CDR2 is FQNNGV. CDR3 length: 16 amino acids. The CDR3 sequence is CASSLGPRGIYSPLHF. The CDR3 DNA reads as TGTGCCAGCAGCTTAGGCCCCCGGGGTATCTATTCACCCCTCCACTTT.

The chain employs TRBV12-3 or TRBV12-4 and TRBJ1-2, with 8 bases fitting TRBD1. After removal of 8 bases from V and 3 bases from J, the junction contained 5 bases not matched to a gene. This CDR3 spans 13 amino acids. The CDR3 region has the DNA TGTGCCAGCCAAGGACAGGGTTACTATGGCTACACCTTC. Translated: CASQGQGYYGYTF.

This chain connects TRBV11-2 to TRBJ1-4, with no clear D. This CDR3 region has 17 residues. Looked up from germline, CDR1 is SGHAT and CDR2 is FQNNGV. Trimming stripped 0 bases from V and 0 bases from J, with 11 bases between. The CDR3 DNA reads TGTGCCAGCAGCTTAGAACTTGTGGCCGCAACTAATGAAAAACTGTTTTTT. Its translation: CASSLELVAATNEKLFF.

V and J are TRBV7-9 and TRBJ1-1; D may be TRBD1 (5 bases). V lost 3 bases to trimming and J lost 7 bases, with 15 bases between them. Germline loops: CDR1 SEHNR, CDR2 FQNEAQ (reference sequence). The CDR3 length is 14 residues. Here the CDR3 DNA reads TGTGCCAGCAGCTTGGGGGGTCTATCTTTTGAAGCTTTCTTT. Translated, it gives CASSLGGLSFEAFF.

CDR3 DNA: TGTGCCAGTAGTGAGGGGGGGTCGGGTGAAAAACTGTTTTTT. It specifies CASSEGGSGEKLFF. J is TRBJ1-4 and V is TRBV19; a possible D gene is TRBD1 (6 bases). V was shortened by 5 bases and J by 7 bases, with 14 bases between the two germline ends. The germline V gene encodes CDR1 LNHDA and CDR2 SQIVND (reference sequence). The CDR3 totals 14 residues.

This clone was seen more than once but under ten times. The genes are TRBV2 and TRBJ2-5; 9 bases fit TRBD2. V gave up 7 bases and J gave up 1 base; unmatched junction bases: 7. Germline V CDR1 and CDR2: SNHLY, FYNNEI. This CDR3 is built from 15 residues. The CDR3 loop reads CASIRSGGPQETQYF. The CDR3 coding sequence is TGTGCCAGCATTCGGAGCGGGGGGCCCCAAGAGACCCAGTACTTC.

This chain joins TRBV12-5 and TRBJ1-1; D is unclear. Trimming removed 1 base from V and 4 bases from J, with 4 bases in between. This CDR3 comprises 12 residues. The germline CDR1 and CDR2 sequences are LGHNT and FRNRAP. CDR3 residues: CASGLGFTEAFF. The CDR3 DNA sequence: TGTGCTAGTGGTTTGGGGTTCACTGAAGCTTTCTTT.

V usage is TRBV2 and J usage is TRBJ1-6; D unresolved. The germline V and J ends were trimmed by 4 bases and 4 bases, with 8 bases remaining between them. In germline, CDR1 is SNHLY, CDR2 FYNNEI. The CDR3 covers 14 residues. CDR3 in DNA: TGTGCCAGCAGTGGGCAAAATTATAATTCACCCCTCCACTTT. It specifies CASSGQNYNSPLHF.

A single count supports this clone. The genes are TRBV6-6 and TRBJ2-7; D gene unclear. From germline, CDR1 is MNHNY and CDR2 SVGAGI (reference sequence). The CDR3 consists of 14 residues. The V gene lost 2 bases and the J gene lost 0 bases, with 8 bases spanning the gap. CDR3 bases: TGTGCCAGCAGTTACGGTCAGAACTCCTACGAGCAGTACTTC. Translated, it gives CASSYGQNSYEQYF.

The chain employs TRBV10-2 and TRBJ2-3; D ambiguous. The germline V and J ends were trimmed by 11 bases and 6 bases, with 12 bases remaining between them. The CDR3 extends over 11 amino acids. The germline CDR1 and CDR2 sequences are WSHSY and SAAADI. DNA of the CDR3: TGCGCCGTCGAAACCCCGGATACGCAGTATTTT. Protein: CAVETPDTQYF.

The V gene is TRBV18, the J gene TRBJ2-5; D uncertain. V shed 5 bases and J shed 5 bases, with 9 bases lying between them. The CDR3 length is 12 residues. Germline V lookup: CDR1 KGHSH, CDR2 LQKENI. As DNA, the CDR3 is TGTGCCAGCTCAAAGCTTAGTGAGACCCAGTACTTC. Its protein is CASSKLSETQYF.

CDR3 DNA: TGTGCCAGCAGCATACCGGGATCTGGAAACACCATATATTTT. As protein: CASSIPGSGNTIYF. V usage is TRBV5-4 and J usage is TRBJ1-3, with unresolved D. The germline gives CDR1 SGHNT, CDR2 YYREEE (reference sequence). V was clipped by 4 bases and J by 1 base, with 9 bases between them. The CDR3 covers 14 residues.

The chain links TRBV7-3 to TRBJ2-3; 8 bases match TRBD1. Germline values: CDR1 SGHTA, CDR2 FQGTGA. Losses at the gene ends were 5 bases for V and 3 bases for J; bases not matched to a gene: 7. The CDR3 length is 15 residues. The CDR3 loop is CASSLDRGRTDTQYF. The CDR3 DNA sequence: TGTGCCAGCAGCCTTGACAGGGGACGGACAGATACGCAGTATTTT.

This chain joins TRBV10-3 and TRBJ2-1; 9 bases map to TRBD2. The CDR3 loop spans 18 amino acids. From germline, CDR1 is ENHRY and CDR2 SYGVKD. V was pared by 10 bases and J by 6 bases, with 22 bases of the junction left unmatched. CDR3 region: CATSGLGGGARVVNEQFF. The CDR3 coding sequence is TGTGCCACCTCCGGGTTGGGCGGGGGGGCCAGGGTAGTCAATGAGCAGTTCTTC.

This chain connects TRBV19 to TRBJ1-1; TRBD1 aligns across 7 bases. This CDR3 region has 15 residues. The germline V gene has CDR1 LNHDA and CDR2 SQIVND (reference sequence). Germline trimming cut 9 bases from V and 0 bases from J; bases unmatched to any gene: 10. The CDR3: CASRQGLTMNTEAFF. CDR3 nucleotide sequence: TGTGCCAGCCGACAGGGACTCACCATGAACACTGAAGCTTTCTTT.

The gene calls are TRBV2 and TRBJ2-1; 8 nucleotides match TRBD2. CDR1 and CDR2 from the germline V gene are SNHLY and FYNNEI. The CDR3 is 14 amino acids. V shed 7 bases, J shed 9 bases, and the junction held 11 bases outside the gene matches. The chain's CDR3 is CASKKSSGGSEQFF. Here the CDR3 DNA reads TGTGCCAGCAAGAAGTCGAGCGGGGGCAGTGAGCAGTTCTTC. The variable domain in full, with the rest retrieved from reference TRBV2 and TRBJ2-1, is EPEVTQTPSHQVTQMGQEVILRCVPISNHLYFYWYRQILGQKVEFLVSFYNNEISEKSEIFDDQFSVERPDGSNFTLKIRSTKLEDSAMYFCASKKSSGGSEQFFGPGTRLTVL.